This TCR beta chain was sequenced in a study of T-cell memory formation after mild COVID-19. Study summary: There were largely donor-specific TCR clusters. Study results and caveats: Balance between CD4 and CD8 was seen in clones contracting day 15 to 85, and a CD4+ lean was seen in later expanders. There were some responding clones in pre-infection memory, which suggested that cross-reactive memory had joined.

TCR alpha and TCR beta cDNA libraries with sample barcodes and UMIs came from 5'RACE using constant-segment primers. Using its own MiXCR run on the 5' RACE reads, TCRdb lists one record per CDR3 protein. The table includes 350,000 to 450,000 distinct CDR3 sequences, about 15% detected once. This clonotype was found a few times. Its antigen is not known. The CDR3 runs to 14 residues. V lost 2 bases, J lost 5 bases, and 9 bases lay in between. CDR1 is MRHNA, CDR2 SNTAGT, per germline. What was sequenced was PBMCs or a T cell subset sorted from them (not recorded which). This receptor was identified in a man in his late teens or twenties who had mild COVID-19 (a few samples of this study predate the infection). Cell type and time point are not known. This sequence joins TRBV6-4 and TRBJ2-2; the D gene is possibly TRBD1 (7 bases). The CDR3 here is CASSDQGGTGELFF. The CDR3 DNA reads TGTGCCAGCAGTGACCAGGGGGGAACCGGGGAGCTGTTTTTT.